The 10 T cell receptor beta chains below were found in one sample sequenced in a study of T cell repertoires and HLA-DP antigens. Using immunoSEQ multiplex PCR, the repertoire was profiled, and TCRdb retains in-frame clones only, with some absent. The table shows around 110,000 clones, with 85% to 95% occurring only once. Their recognized antigens are unknown. Sequenced: CD4+ T cells from PBMCs. These receptors all come from a woman younger than 30 in good health and CMV-seronegative.

The genes are TRBV7-3 and TRBJ2-1, with 8 bases that match TRBD2. The CDR3 sequence is 16 residues long. Germline V gene data show CDR1 as SGHTA and CDR2 as FQGTGA. With V trimmed by 3 bases and J by 4 bases, 8 bases remained unmatched. The CDR3: CASSFAGLGGYNEQFF. The CDR3 nucleotides are TGTGCCAGCAGCTTCGCGGGACTAGGGGGATACAATGAGCAGTTCTTC.

The gene calls are TRBV5-5 and TRBJ1-1; D is perhaps TRBD1 (6 bases). Germline V CDR1 and CDR2: SGHKS, YYEKEE (reference sequence). This CDR3 region has 14 residues. V was pared by 0 bases and J by 4 bases, with 10 bases between. The DNA for the CDR3 is TGTGCCAGCAGCTTGGGGGGGGCGAGCACTGAAGCTTTCTTT. Encoded protein: CASSLGGASTEAFF.

DNA of the CDR3: TGTGCCAGCAGCTCCGGACAGACTCTAAACACCGGGGAGCTGTTTTTT. This encodes CASSSGQTLNTGELFF. This sequence joins TRBV5-5 and TRBJ2-2; a weak D match, TRBD1 (6 bases). Germline CDR1 and CDR2: SGHKS and YYEKEE (reference sequence). V was clipped by 3 bases and J by 2 bases, with 14 bases between them. The CDR3 is made up of 16 amino acids.

This rearrangement joins TRBV7-7 to TRBJ1-5; D is uncertain. This CDR3 contains 11 residues. Germline CDR1 and CDR2: SSHAT and FNYEAQ (reference sequence). This chain's CDR3 is CASSVEQPQHF. In nucleotides, the CDR3 is TGTGCTAGCTCCGTTGAACAGCCCCAGCATTTT.

The V gene is TRBV5-4, the J gene TRBJ2-2, with 11 bases that match TRBD1. Germline assignment: CDR1 SGHNT and CDR2 YYREEE (reference sequence). The CDR3 sequence is 15 residues long. V shed 4 bases, J shed 7 bases, and the junction held 6 bases outside the gene matches. The DNA of the CDR3 is TGTGCCAGCAGCCGTCCCGGGACAGGGGGCGGGGAGCTGTTTTTT. As protein: CASSRPGTGGGELFF.

This chain uses TRBV9 with TRBJ2-6; D is uncertain. V lost 0 bases to trimming and J lost 3 bases, with 1 base between them. Germline lookup yields CDR1 SGDLS and CDR2 YYNGEE. The CDR3 loop spans 13 amino acids. CDR3 residues: CASSVGGANVLTF. The DNA for the CDR3 is TGTGCCAGCAGCGTAGGTGGGGCCAACGTCCTGACTTTC.

V usage is TRBV9 and J usage is TRBJ1-3, with no clear D. CDR1 SGDLS and CDR2 YYNGEE come from the germline V gene. Trimming pared 3 bases from V and 4 bases from J, leaving 14 bases between. This CDR3 region has 15 residues. The CDR3 loop reads CASSADLGRGNTIYF. The CDR3 bases are TGTGCCAGCAGCGCTGACCTGGGGAGGGGAAACACCATATATTTT.

A few counts support this clone. This chain links TRBV19 with TRBJ1-5, with D perhaps matching TRBD1 (6 bases). The CDR3 contains 14 residues. The V gene's germline CDR1 is LNHDA and CDR2 SQIVND (reference sequence). The V and J ends lost 9 bases and 4 bases respectively, with 16 bases between them. The CDR3 nucleotides are TGTGCCAGGAGGATAACAGGGCCGAATCAGCCCCAGCATTTT. Amino acids: CARRITGPNQPQHF. Variable domain in full (rest from reference TRBV19 and TRBJ1-5): DGGITQSPKYLFRKEGQNVTLSCEQNLNHDAMYWYRQDPGQGLRLIYYSQIVNDFQKGDIAEGYSVSREKKESFPLTVTSAQKNPTAFYLCARRITGPNQPQHFGDGTRLSIL.

The rearrangement uses TRBV5-6 and TRBJ1-2; tentatively, D is TRBD1 (5 bases). Trimming pared 1 base from V and 6 bases from J, leaving 13 bases between. This CDR3 contains 14 residues. Germline CDR1 reads SGHDT; CDR2 reads YYEEEE. The CDR3 DNA is TGTGCCAGCAGCTTGAACAGGATAGTGAATGGCTACACCTTC. Its translation is CASSLNRIVNGYTF.

The gene calls are TRBV5-6 and TRBJ1-1; 7 nucleotides line up with TRBD1. Germline V gene sequence: CDR1 SGHDT, CDR2 YYEEEE. The CDR3 length is 12 residues. V dropped 3 bases and J dropped 12; count of bases not matched to a gene: 8. This chain's CDR3 is CASSYPTGMSFF. The CDR3 DNA sequence: TGTGCCAGCAGCTACCCGACAGGGATGTCTTTCTTT.